Following are 31 T cell receptor beta chains from one sample sequenced in a study of long-term antiretroviral therapy in people with HIV. At the survey level, the v3.0 immunoSEQ assay was run. Method: immunoSEQ multiplex PCR; TCRdb's copy keeps in-frame clones and lacks some. The sample holds approximately 29,000 clones, roughly 87% seen once. The specimen was unsorted PBMCs, collected 1.1 years after starting antiretroviral therapy. All receptors come from a man aged 18 to 29 with HIV.

This chain links TRBV6-1 with TRBJ2-7; D gene unclear. This CDR3 is built from 12 residues. Germline CDR1 is MNHNS and CDR2 is SASEGT. The V and J ends lost 9 bases and 0 bases respectively, with 9 bases between them. The CDR3 region has the DNA TGTGCCAGTGACTCGATCTCCTACGAGCAGTACTTC. Translation gives CASDSISYEQYF.

This sequence joins TRBV30 and TRBJ2-7, with D perhaps being TRBD1 or TRBD2 (5 bases each). Germline loops: CDR1 GTSNPN, CDR2 SVGIG (reference sequence). The V gene lost 2 bases and the J gene lost 6 bases, with 14 bases spanning the gap. This CDR3 spans 13 amino acids. The CDR3 DNA reads as TGTGCCTGGAGTTCCGGGACGGCCGGCGAGCAGTACTTC. This gives the protein CAWSSGTAGEQYF.

This chain connects TRBV5-1 to TRBJ1-1; TRBD1 might be the D (5 bases). The germline CDR1 and CDR2 sequences are SGHRS and YFSETQ. The CDR3 loop spans 14 amino acids. Trimming left V 2 bases short and J 5 bases short, with 13 bases between. CDR3 in DNA: TGCGCCAGCAGCTTATCCACAGGCCCAACTGAAGCTTTCTTT. Protein product: CASSLSTGPTEAFF.

The V call is TRBV27, the J call TRBJ1-1; D uncertain. The CDR3 is 14 residues long. V dropped 6 bases and J dropped 1 base, with 12 bases sitting between them. Per germline, CDR1 MNHEY and CDR2 SMNVEV (reference sequence). CDR3 sequence: CASRPIIPNTEAFF. The CDR3 DNA reads as TGTGCCAGCAGACCCATTATACCGAACACTGAAGCTTTCTTT.

The chain recombines TRBV13 with TRBJ1-1, with a possible D match to TRBD1 (6 bases). The germline CDR1 and CDR2 sequences are PRHDT and FYEKMQ (reference sequence). Trimming removed 6 bases from V and 3 bases from J, with 20 bases in between. This CDR3 comprises 16 residues. CDR3 nucleotide sequence: TGTGCCAGCAGGGAACCACAGGGTGGGGGCTACACTGAAGCTTTCTTT. Translated, it gives CASREPQGGGYTEAFF.

This chain connects TRBV11-2 to TRBJ2-2; 9 bases align to TRBD2. V shed 5 bases, J shed 0 bases, and the junction held 7 bases outside the gene matches. The CDR3 runs 17 residues. CDR1 and CDR2 (germline): SGHAT, FQNNGV. The CDR3 nucleotides are TGTGCCAGCAGCCCGATTAGCGGGAGAGCGAACACCGGGGAGCTGTTTTTT. The encoded protein is CASSPISGRANTGELFF.

This chain links TRBV30 with TRBJ1-1; 8 bases line up with TRBD1. This CDR3 region has 12 residues. V lost 5 bases to trimming and J lost 6 bases; unmatched junction nucleotides: 5. Germline CDR1 reads GTSNPN; CDR2 reads SVGIG (reference sequence). The CDR3 DNA reads as TGTGCCTGGGGACAGGGTTTCGCTGAAGCTTTCTTT. Residues: CAWGQGFAEAFF. The entire variable domain, with the rest obtained from reference TRBV30 and TRBJ1-1, is as follows: SQTIHQWPATLVQPVGSPLSLECTVEGTSNPNLYWYRQAAGRGLQLLFYSVGIGQISSEVPQNLSASRPQDRQFILSSKKLLLSDSGFYLCAWGQGFAEAFFGQGTRLTVV.

This clone was counted only a few times. The genes are TRBV2 and TRBJ1-5; D might be TRBD1 (6 bases). The V gene lost 5 bases and the J gene lost 3 bases, with 14 bases spanning the gap. The CDR3 is made up of 15 amino acids. Germline lookup yields CDR1 SNHLY and CDR2 FYNNEI. The CDR3 spells CASSYFDRNNQPQHF. The CDR3 region has the DNA TGTGCCAGCAGTTACTTTGACAGGAACAATCAGCCCCAGCATTTT.

The chain links TRBV28 to TRBJ1-5; 9 bases match TRBD1. V was pared by 1 base and J by 3 bases, with 16 bases of the junction left unmatched. The CDR3 extends over 20 amino acids. Germline V gene data show CDR1 as MDHEN and CDR2 as SYDVKM. The CDR3 region has the DNA TGTGCCAGCAGTTTATTCCTCACTCCAACAGGGGGCCCCTCCAATCAGCCCCAGCATTTT. Its translation is CASSLFLTPTGGPSNQPQHF.

The chain links TRBV13 to TRBJ1-5; D remains ambiguous. The CDR3 is made up of 12 amino acids. V lost 0 bases and J lost 5, with 2 bases in between. The germline gives CDR1 PRHDT, CDR2 FYEKMQ (reference sequence). The CDR3 here is CASSLGDQPQHF. CDR3 nucleotide sequence: TGTGCCAGCAGCTTAGGGGATCAGCCCCAGCATTTT.

The CDR3 DNA follows: TGTGCCAGCATCTCAGGGGGGGGCTCGAACTATGGCTACACCTTC. As protein: CASISGGGSNYGYTF. The gene calls are TRBV2 and TRBJ1-2; 7 bases are shared with TRBD1. Looked up from germline, CDR1 is SNHLY and CDR2 is FYNNEI. The CDR3 has 15 amino acids. After removal of 7 bases from V and 2 bases from J, the junction contained 10 bases not matched to a gene.

This clone is a singleton in its sample. The chain carries TRBV10-3 and TRBJ1-1, with no clear D. Germline loops: CDR1 ENHRY, CDR2 SYGVKD. CDR3 length: 13 amino acids. The V end was cut by 4 bases, the J end by 11 bases, with 17 bases between. The CDR3 sequence: CAISVGGVGSAFF. DNA for the CDR3: TGTGCCATCAGTGTAGGCGGGGTCGGTTCGGCTTTCTTT.

This chain uses TRBV19 with TRBJ2-7; D might be TRBD2 (5 bases). Germline lookup yields CDR1 LNHDA and CDR2 SQIVND (reference sequence). This CDR3 is built from 15 residues. Trimming stripped 3 bases from V and 1 base from J, with 13 bases between. The CDR3 is CASSIGRGPSYEQYF. CDR3 nucleotide sequence: TGTGCCAGTAGTATCGGACGAGGGCCTTCCTACGAGCAGTACTTC.

The chain couples TRBV5-1 to TRBJ2-5; D is possibly TRBD1 (6 bases). Germline V CDR1 and CDR2: SGHRS, YFSETQ. Trimming took 0 bases from V and 5 from J, leaving 11 bases between them. This CDR3 comprises 14 residues. Written as DNA, the CDR3 is TGCGCCAGCAGCTTGGGGACAGTGGTGGAGACCCAGTACTTC. This sequence encodes CASSLGTVVETQYF.

This clone was found once. CDR3 sequence reads: CASSRGTTYQETQYF. The CDR3 DNA sequence: TGTGCCAGCAGCCGCGGGACAACGTACCAAGAGACCCAGTACTTC. The chain recombines TRBV5-4 with TRBJ2-5; D possibly matches TRBD1 or TRBD2 (6 bases each). There are 15 residues in the CDR3. Between the trimmed V and J ends, which lost 4 bases and 0 bases, there was a span of 13 bases. The germline CDR1 and CDR2 sequences are SGHNT and YYREEE (reference sequence).

V is TRBV18 and J is TRBJ2-3; D uncertain. This CDR3 contains 17 residues. With 1 base removed from V and 0 bases from J, the gap between germline ends came to 14 bases. CDR1 is KGHSH and CDR2 is LQKENI in the germline V gene. This CDR3 reads CASSPRYGQPSTDTQYF. The CDR3 DNA reads TGTGCCAGCTCACCACGCTATGGTCAACCTAGCACAGATACGCAGTATTTT.

The chain employs TRBV7-9 and TRBJ1-5; D unclear. Germline CDR1 SEHNR, CDR2 FQNEAQ (reference sequence). The CDR3 is made up of 12 amino acids. Trimming stripped 6 bases from V and 4 bases from J, with 7 bases between. CDR3 amino acids: CASRDKNQPQHF. CDR3 DNA: TGTGCCAGCAGAGATAAAAATCAGCCCCAGCATTTT.

The chain combines TRBV30 with TRBJ2-7; TRBD2 is a possible D gene (5 bases). The germline gives CDR1 GTSNPN, CDR2 SVGIG (reference sequence). The CDR3 spans 14 residues. Trimming cost V 0 bases and J 2 bases, with 11 bases left between them. CDR3 DNA: TGTGCCTGGAGTGTAGCGGACGGACCCTACGAGCAGTACTTC. Its protein is CAWSVADGPYEQYF.

This chain joins TRBV4-1 and TRBJ2-1; TRBD2 matches at 12 bases. The CDR3 spans 17 residues. Germline V lookup: CDR1 MGHRA, CDR2 YSYEKL. V shed 0 bases, J shed 2 bases, and the junction held 2 bases outside the gene matches. The CDR3 spells CASSQDRTSGTYNEQFF. CDR3 DNA sequence: TGCGCCAGCAGCCAAGACCGGACTAGCGGGACCTACAATGAGCAGTTCTTC.

The chain uses TRBV2 and TRBJ2-3, with 10 bases aligning to TRBD1. Germline CDR1 and CDR2: SNHLY and FYNNEI. This CDR3 is 15 amino acids long. Losses at the gene ends were 5 bases for V and 6 bases for J; bases not matched to a gene: 8. CDR3 sequence (DNA): TGTGCCAGCAGTTCACCGGGACAGGGGATTGATACGCAGTATTTT. This sequence encodes CASSSPGQGIDTQYF.

The V and J genes are TRBV9 and TRBJ2-2; 7 bases align to TRBD2. This CDR3 contains 15 residues. Germline CDR1 and CDR2: SGDLS and YYNGEE. Unmatched junction bases numbered 5, after V lost 0 bases and J lost 6 bases. The CDR3 region is CASSVGPTSAGELFF. The CDR3 DNA follows: TGTGCCAGCAGCGTAGGTCCCACTAGCGCCGGGGAGCTGTTTTTT.

J is TRBJ1-4 and V is TRBV2; TRBD1 is a possible D gene (5 bases). Germline V gene lookup returns CDR1 SNHLY and CDR2 FYNNEI. Trimming cost V 7 bases and J 6 bases, with 15 bases left between them. The CDR3 consists of 14 residues. The CDR3 spells CASTRGPRDEKLFF. DNA of the CDR3: TGTGCCAGCACACGGGGACCCCGGGATGAAAAACTGTTTTTT.

The V gene is TRBV7-2, the J gene TRBJ2-7; the match to TRBD1 covers 8 bases. Trimming at V came to 5 bases and at J to 2 bases, leaving 5 bases not matched to a gene. The CDR3 is 14 amino acids. The germline CDR1 and CDR2 sequences are SGHTA and FQGNSA. The CDR3 nucleotides are TGTGCCAGCAGCCACGGGACAGGAGCCTACGAGCAGTACTTC. Translation: CASSHGTGAYEQYF.

This chain uses TRBV7-8 with TRBJ1-5, with D unclear. V was shortened by 1 base and J by 7 bases, with 11 bases between the two germline ends. The V gene's germline CDR1 is SGHVS and CDR2 FQNEAQ. This CDR3 has 14 residues. Here the CDR3 DNA reads TGTGCCAGCAGCTTAGGGGGAGGGTTCCAGCCCCAGCATTTT. This encodes CASSLGGGFQPQHF.

This rearrangement joins TRBV10-3 to TRBJ2-2; TRBD2 agrees at 7 bases. Germline values: CDR1 ENHRY, CDR2 SYGVKD. The CDR3 covers 15 residues. The V gene end was trimmed by 6 bases and the J gene end by 0 bases; junction bases not matched to a gene: 4. CDR3 protein: CAISSGLSNTGELFF. The CDR3 DNA reads as TGTGCCATCAGCTCGGGACTATCGAACACCGGGGAGCTGTTTTTT.

This chain uses TRBV5-1 with TRBJ2-7, with 10 bases that match TRBD2. This CDR3 spans 16 amino acids. V shed 0 bases, J shed 7 bases, and the junction held 10 bases outside the gene matches. The V gene's germline CDR1 is SGHRS and CDR2 YFSETQ. The CDR3 DNA follows: TGCGCCAGCAGCTTGGATCTAGCGGGGGCCGTAGGAGAGCAGTACTTC. Its translation: CASSLDLAGAVGEQYF.

The rearrangement joins TRBV7-9 to TRBJ2-3; possibly TRBD1 for D (5 bases). Between the trimmed V and J ends, which lost 0 bases and 5 bases, there was a span of 15 bases. The V gene's germline CDR1 is SEHNR and CDR2 FQNEAQ (reference sequence). This CDR3 is 16 amino acids long. The CDR3 protein is CASSLALVDSKDTQYF. The DNA of the CDR3 is TGTGCCAGCAGCTTAGCGTTGGTTGACAGTAAAGATACGCAGTATTTT.

This sequence joins TRBV5-1 and TRBJ2-5; D is uncertain. The CDR3 consists of 13 residues. Germline-derived CDR1 and CDR2 are SGHRS and YFSETQ. Trimming pared 5 bases from V and 7 bases from J, leaving 15 bases between. The CDR3 protein is CASSFDVAGTQYF. CDR3 DNA sequence: TGCGCCAGCAGTTTCGACGTGGCCGGGACCCAGTACTTC.

This clone was detected only a few times. The gene calls are TRBV27 and TRBJ1-5; D is perhaps TRBD1 (6 bases). Trimming left V 3 bases short and J 7 bases short, with 19 bases between. CDR1 is MNHEY and CDR2 is SMNVEV in the germline V gene (reference sequence). The length of the CDR3 is 16 residues. CDR3 nucleotides: TGTGCCAGCAGTTTGAGGGTGGGAGGGGGAAGACAGCCCCAGCATTTT. This gives the protein CASSLRVGGGRQPQHF.

The rearrangement uses TRBV7-8 and TRBJ1-5, with D possibly being TRBD1 (5 bases). The germline V gene encodes CDR1 SGHVS and CDR2 FQNEAQ. Trimming stripped 2 bases from V and 8 bases from J, with 19 bases between. CDR3 length: 16 residues. CDR3 DNA sequence: TGTGCCAGCAGCTTATTAGCAGGGACCGCCGCGAAGCCCCAGCATTTT. Translation gives CASSLLAGTAAKPQHF.

This chain uses TRBV19 with TRBJ2-3; 14 bases are a match to TRBD2. Trimming cost V 3 bases and J 3 bases; bases outside gene matches: 8. Germline V lookup: CDR1 LNHDA, CDR2 SQIVND (reference sequence). This CDR3 is 18 amino acids long. The CDR3 spells CASSIWGLAGEKTDTQYF. CDR3 DNA: TGTGCCAGTAGTATTTGGGGACTAGCGGGGGAAAAGACAGATACGCAGTATTTT.